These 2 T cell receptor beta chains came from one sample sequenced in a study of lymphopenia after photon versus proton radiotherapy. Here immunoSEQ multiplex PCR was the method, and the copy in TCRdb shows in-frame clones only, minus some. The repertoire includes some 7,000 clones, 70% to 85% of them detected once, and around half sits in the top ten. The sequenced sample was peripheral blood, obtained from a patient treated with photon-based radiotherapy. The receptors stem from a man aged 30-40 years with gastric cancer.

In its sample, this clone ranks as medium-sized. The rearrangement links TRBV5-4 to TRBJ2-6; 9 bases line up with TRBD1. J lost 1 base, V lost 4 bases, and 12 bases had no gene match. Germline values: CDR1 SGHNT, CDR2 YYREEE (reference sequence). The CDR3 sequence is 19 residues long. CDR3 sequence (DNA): TGTGCCAGCAGCCCCAAAGCGGGACAGGGAAGTTCTGGGGCCAACGTCCTGACTTTC. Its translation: CASSPKAGQGSSGANVLTF.

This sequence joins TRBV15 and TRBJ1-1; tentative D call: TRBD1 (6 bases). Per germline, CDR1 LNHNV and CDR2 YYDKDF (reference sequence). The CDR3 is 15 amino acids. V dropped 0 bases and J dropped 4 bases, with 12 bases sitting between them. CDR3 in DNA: TGTGCCACCAGCAGAGATCGGGGGCCGGGCACTGAAGCTTTCTTT. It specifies CATSRDRGPGTEAFF.